Listed below are T cell receptor beta chains from one sample, sequenced in a study of blood T cell repertoires in COVID-19. Sequencing used immunoSEQ multiplex PCR; TCRdb keeps in-frame clones, though not all of them. The sample lists about 370,000 clones; about 89% were seen once. The sequencing sample was made of PBMCs or T cells enriched from blood (not recorded which). Receptor source: a middle-aged woman who had been exposed to COVID-19. The CDR3 runs from the conserved cysteine through the conserved F or W. A D gene is named only where the DNA matches it firmly. Clone size is not always given. Where it is, it says once, few, many or a class for expanded clones.

v_gene	j_gene	len	d_gene	abundance	CDR3aa	CDR3nt
TRBV5-1	TRBJ2-7	14	-	-	CASSLEVALYEQYF	TGCGCCAGCAGCTTGGAGGTAGCGCTCTACGAGCAGTACTTC
TRBV24-1	TRBJ2-7	15	-	-	CATSDQRTQGREQYF	TGTGCCACCAGTGATCAGCGGACACAGGGCCGCGAGCAGTACTTC
TRBV11-3	TRBJ2-7	13	-	-	CASSLGGQYEQYF	TGTGCCAGCAGCTTAGGTGGACAGTACGAGCAGTACTTC
TRBV19	TRBJ2-1	18	TRBD2	-	CASSEGLAAGVSYNEQFF	TGTGCCAGTAGTGAGGGACTAGCGGCGGGTGTATCCTACAATGAGCAGTTCTTC
TRBV7-2	TRBJ1-2	14	-	-	CASSLDPGDYGYTF	TGTGCCAGCAGCTTAGATCCAGGGGACTATGGCTACACCTTC
TRBV5-1	TRBJ2-1	17	TRBD1	-	CASSYGTGTSSYNEQFF	TGCGCCAGCAGCTACGGGACAGGGACGAGCTCCTACAATGAGCAGTTCTTC
TRBV19	TRBJ2-2	15	TRBD1	-	CASVGTGGYTGELFF	TGTGCCAGTGTAGGGACAGGGGGCTACACCGGGGAGCTGTTTTTT
TRBV7-9	TRBJ2-7	13	TRBD1	-	CASSQDRGYEQYF	TGTGCCAGCAGCCAGGACAGGGGCTACGAGCAGTACTTC
TRBV12-3/TRBV12-4	TRBJ1-2	13	TRBD1	-	CASSPGTGEGYTF	TGTGCCAGCAGTCCCGGGACAGGGGAAGGCTACACCTTC
TRBV29-1	TRBJ2-1	16	-	-	CSVLWTGREGYNEQFF	TGCAGCGTCCTTTGGACAGGGAGGGAGGGCTACAATGAGCAGTTCTTC
TRBV6-2/TRBV6-3	TRBJ2-3	13	-	-	CASSYFSRDTQYF	TGTGCCAGCAGTTACTTTTCTCGAGATACGCAGTATTTT
TRBV11-3	TRBJ1-1	14	-	-	CASSYRAANTEAFF	TGTGCCAGCAGCTACAGGGCAGCCAACACTGAAGCTTTCTTT
TRBV6-1	TRBJ1-6	16	-	few	CASSEVGANSNSPLHF	TGTGCCAGCAGTGAAGTTGGGGCTAACTCAAATTCACCCCTCCACTTT
TRBV9	TRBJ1-2	15	-	-	CASRKSFKTGGGYTF	TGTGCCAGCAGGAAGTCCTTCAAGACGGGTGGGGGCTACACCTTC
TRBV5-1	TRBJ2-1	14	TRBD2	once	CASSLVGRGGEQFF	TGCGCCAGCAGCTTGGTTGGACGGGGGGGTGAGCAGTTCTTC
TRBV5-1	TRBJ1-3	16	TRBD1	-	CASSLVGQGSGNTIYF	TGCGCCAGCAGCTTGGTGGGACAGGGATCTGGAAACACCATATATTTT
TRBV19	TRBJ2-2	13	-	-	CASSSLQYGELFF	TGTGCCAGTAGTAGTTTACAGTATGGGGAGCTGTTTTTT
TRBV4-3	TRBJ2-5	15	-	-	CASSQDRTGLETQYF	TGCGCCAGCAGCCAAGATCGAACAGGGTTGGAGACCCAGTACTTC
TRBV19	TRBJ2-7	13	-	few	CASSIGLSSEQYF	TGTGCCAGTAGTATAGGACTTTCTTCCGAGCAGTACTTC
TRBV5-5	TRBJ1-1	13	-	-	CASSLELNTEAFF	TGTGCCAGCAGCTTGGAGCTGAACACTGAAGCTTTCTTT
TRBV18	TRBJ2-3	15	-	-	CASSRTRGDTDTQYF	TGTGCCAGCTCCCGGACACGCGGTGACACAGATACGCAGTATTTT
TRBV11-2	TRBJ2-5	14	TRBD1	-	CASTGAGGIETQYF	TGTGCCAGCACTGGGGCAGGGGGTATAGAGACCCAGTACTTC
TRBV29-1	TRBJ2-5	13	-	-	CSVDRTMQETQYF	TGCAGCGTTGACCGGACTATGCAAGAGACCCAGTACTTC
TRBV3-1/TRBV3-2	TRBJ1-2	15	TRBD1	-	CASSQGFTGGNGYTF	TGTGCCAGCAGCCAAGGTTTCACAGGGGGCAATGGCTACACCTTC
TRBV27	TRBJ2-7	14	-	once	CASSLKIRSYEQYF	TGTGCCAGCAGTTTAAAAATCAGGTCCTACGAGCAGTACTTC
TRBV5-6	TRBJ2-2	18	TRBD2	once	CASSLESPTSGNTGELFF	TGTGCCAGCAGCTTGGAATCCCCTACTAGCGGGAACACCGGGGAGCTGTTTTTT
TRBV5-1	TRBJ1-1	13	-	-	CASGDFLNTEAFF	TGCGCCAGCGGAGACTTCCTGAACACTGAAGCTTTCTTT
TRBV13	TRBJ2-7	13	-	-	CASSLGEVYEQYF	TGTGCCAGCAGCTTAGGAGAGGTCTACGAGCAGTACTTC
TRBV13	TRBJ1-2	15	-	-	CASSPVSGGLSGYTF	TGTGCCAGCAGCCCAGTTAGTGGGGGCCTGTCTGGCTACACCTTC
TRBV11-3	TRBJ2-5	14	TRBD2	-	CASSSTSGRETQYF	TGTGCCAGCAGCTCTACTAGCGGGAGAGAGACCCAGTACTTC
TRBV18	TRBJ2-7	12	-	-	CASSFSSYEQYF	TGTGCCAGCTCCTTTAGCTCCTACGAGCAGTACTTC
TRBV7-2	TRBJ1-4	16	-	few	CASSLAARQVDEKLFF	TGTGCCAGCAGCTTAGCTGCGCGTCAGGTCGATGAAAAACTGTTTTTT
TRBV12-5	TRBJ1-1	13	-	-	CASGLVGGSEAFF	TGTGCTAGTGGTTTGGTAGGGGGATCTGAAGCTTTCTTT
TRBV27	TRBJ2-5	16	TRBD1	-	CASSLSPTGGEETQYF	TGTGCCAGCAGTTTATCGCCCACAGGGGGAGAAGAGACCCAGTACTTC
TRBV27	TRBJ1-1	15	-	-	CASSLRGGGNTEAFF	TGTGCCAGCAGTCTACGAGGGGGGGGGAACACTGAAGCTTTCTTT
TRBV29-1	TRBJ1-2	14	-	-	CSVEPQGKNYGYTF	TGCAGCGTTGAGCCACAGGGAAAGAACTATGGCTACACCTTC
TRBV5-1	TRBJ2-3	16	TRBD2	-	CASSLQRGGKTDTQYF	TGCGCCAGCAGCTTGCAGCGGGGGGGCAAGACAGATACGCAGTATTTT
TRBV30	TRBJ2-7	13	-	-	CAWSVRGGSEQYF	TGTGCCTGGAGTGTCCGGGGAGGAAGCGAGCAGTACTTC
TRBV30	TRBJ2-3	14	-	-	CAWSNIRGVGTQYF	TGTGCCTGGAGTAATATTAGGGGTGTTGGAACGCAGTATTTT
TRBV28	TRBJ1-4	14	-	-	CASSWTPTNEKLFF	TGTGCCAGCAGTTGGACACCAACTAATGAAAAACTGTTTTTT
TRBV30	TRBJ2-3	15	-	-	CAWSVLPLGLLTQYF	TGTGCCTGGAGTGTTCTTCCCCTAGGACTACTGACGCAGTATTTT
TRBV29-1	TRBJ1-4	16	-	-	CSVETRGAATNEKLFF	TGCAGCGTTGAGACGCGGGGGGCCGCAACTAATGAAAAACTGTTTTTT
TRBV3-1/TRBV3-2	TRBJ1-1	13	-	-	CASSQPSGVRAFF	TGTGCCAGCAGCCAACCTTCAGGGGTCCGGGCTTTCTTT
TRBV7-6	TRBJ1-4	16	-	-	CASSLVGGTTNEKLFF	TGTGCCAGCAGCTTAGTTGGGGGCACAACTAATGAAAAACTGTTTTTT
TRBV5-1	TRBJ2-5	16	-	-	CASSLAFWDNRETQYF	TGCGCCAGCAGCTTGGCCTTTTGGGACAACCGGGAGACCCAGTACTTC
TRBV9	TRBJ1-1	15	-	-	CASSVELGGNTEAFF	TGTGCCAGCAGCGTAGAACTAGGGGGGAACACTGAAGCTTTCTTT
TRBV19	TRBJ2-7	14	TRBD2	-	CASSDPSGRYEQYF	TGTGCCAGCAGTGATCCTAGCGGGAGGTACGAGCAGTACTTC
TRBV5-1	TRBJ1-6	14	TRBD1	-	CASSVTGINSPLHF	TGCGCCAGCAGCGTGACAGGGATTAATTCACCCCTCCACTTT
TRBV6-2/TRBV6-3	TRBJ1-2	14	-	-	CASSNTPANYGYTF	TGTGCCAGCAGCAATACCCCAGCTAACTATGGCTACACCTTC
TRBV25-1	TRBJ1-2	16	TRBD1	-	CASSAGPGQGPHGYTF	TGTGCCAGCAGTGCTGGGCCGGGACAGGGGCCCCATGGCTACACCTTC
TRBV19	TRBJ1-1	15	-	-	CASSNSGLGNTEAFF	TGTGCCAGTAGTAACTCCGGACTCGGGAACACTGAAGCTTTCTTT
TRBV19	TRBJ2-2	15	TRBD1	-	CASSRRQGRTGELFF	TGTGCCAGTAGCCGGAGACAGGGACGAACCGGGGAGCTGTTTTTT
TRBV27	TRBJ1-2	14	-	-	CASRPQGRDYGYTF	TGTGCCAGCAGGCCACAGGGTAGGGATTATGGCTACACCTTC
TRBV5-5	TRBJ1-3	14	-	once	CASTRVLSGNTIYF	TGTGCCAGTACTAGGGTCCTCTCTGGAAACACCATATATTTT